The 2 T cell receptor beta chains in this list originate from one sample, sequenced in a study of CD4 T cells in relation to SARS-CoV-2 and coronaviruses. Assay: immunoSEQ multiplex PCR; the TCRdb copy retains only in-frame clones and omits some. Of 18,000 or so clones listed, 60% to 75% are singletons. Before the COVID-19 pandemic, during about 2011-2019, CD4+ T cells were taken from unexposed donors. The cells were cultured for about ten days before CD4+ T cells were isolated. No antigen has been identified for these receptors. Sequenced: CD4+ T cells from PBMCs, cultured in vitro. The receptor source for this set is a human donor in good health.

The rearrangement uses TRBV27 and TRBJ1-3, with D perhaps matching TRBD1 (6 bases). The ends were cut back, 6 bases at V and 0 bases at J, with 15 bases in the middle. Germline CDR1 is MNHEY and CDR2 is SMNVEV (reference sequence). There are 16 residues in the CDR3. CDR3 in amino acids: CASRGAGPSSGNTIYF. The CDR3 coding sequence is TGTGCCAGCAGGGGGGCAGGCCCGAGCTCTGGAAACACCATATATTTT.

CDR3 sequence: CASSYTGERTGELFF. The DNA for the CDR3 is TGCGCCAGCAGCTATACAGGGGAACGGACCGGGGAGCTGTTTTTT. J is TRBJ2-2 and V is TRBV5-1; 7 bases are a match to TRBD1. The J segment lost 5 bases and the V segment lost 3 bases, leaving 7 bases of the junction unmatched. CDR3 length equals 15 residues. The germline CDR1 and CDR2 sequences are SGHRS and YFSETQ.